Listed below are T cell receptor beta chains from one sample, sequenced in a study of cytomegalovirus exposure and HLA in healthy donors. TCRdb's table, derived via immunoSEQ multiplex PCR, lists solely in-frame clones and lacks some. The repertoire holds around 150,000 clones, over 80% seen once, with under 2% in the top ten. The sequencing input was PBMCs. The receptors stem from a woman in her late teens or twenties in good health and CMV-seronegative. The CDR3 runs from the conserved cysteine through the conserved F or W.

TRBJ2-1	TRBV6-1	CASSEFVATRASGDNEQFF
TRBJ2-7	TRBV2	CASSEYSYEQYF
TRBJ1-4	TRBV7-9	CASSPQLTGGTTNEKLFF
TRBJ2-5	TRBV11-2	CASSLAGTSGGAGETQYF
TRBJ2-2	TRBV7-3	CASSLTPGLAGGPNTGELFF
TRBJ2-1	TRBV13	CASNRGGPGYNEQFF
TRBJ2-7	TRBV18	CASSPRLSGDGTTVEQYF
TRBJ2-2	TRBV11-3	CASSTGTKDTGELFF
TRBJ2-1	TRBV11-3	CASSSLAGGRDEQFF
TRBJ2-7	TRBV18	CASSPLGTGGFYEQYF